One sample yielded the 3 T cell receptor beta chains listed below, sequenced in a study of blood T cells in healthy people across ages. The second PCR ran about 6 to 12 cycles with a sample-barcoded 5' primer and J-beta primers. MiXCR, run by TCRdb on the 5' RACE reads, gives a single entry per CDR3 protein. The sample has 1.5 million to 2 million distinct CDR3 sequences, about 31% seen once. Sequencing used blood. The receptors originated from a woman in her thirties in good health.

The chain's CDR3 is CASSDLKGEQYF. CDR3 nucleotide sequence: TGTGCCAGCAGTGACCTTAAAGGTGAGCAGTACTTC. This chain joins TRBV27 and TRBJ2-7; D is ambiguous. Deletions cut 5 bases from V and 7 bases from J, with 12 bases between. Looked up from germline, CDR1 is MNHEY and CDR2 is SMNVEV (reference sequence). The CDR3 has 12 residues.

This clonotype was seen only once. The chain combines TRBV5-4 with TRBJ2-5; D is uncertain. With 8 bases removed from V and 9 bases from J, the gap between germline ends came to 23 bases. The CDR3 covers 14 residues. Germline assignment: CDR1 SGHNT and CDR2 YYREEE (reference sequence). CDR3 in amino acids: CARSPRSAMLAQYF. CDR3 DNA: TGTGCCAGAAGCCCCCGCAGCGCGATGTTGGCCCAGTACTTC. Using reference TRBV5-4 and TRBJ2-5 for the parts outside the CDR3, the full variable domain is ETGVTQSPTHLIKTRGQQVTLRCSSQSGHNTVSWYQQALGQGPQFIFQYYREEENGRGNFPPRFSGLQFPNYSSELNVNALELDDSALYLCARSPRSAMLAQYFGPGTRLLVL.

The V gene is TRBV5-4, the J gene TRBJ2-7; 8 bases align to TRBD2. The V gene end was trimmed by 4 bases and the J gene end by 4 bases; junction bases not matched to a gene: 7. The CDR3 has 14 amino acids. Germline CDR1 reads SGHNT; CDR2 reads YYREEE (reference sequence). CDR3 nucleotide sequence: TGTGCCAGCAGCGTTAGCGGGATATTTTACGAGCAGTACTTC. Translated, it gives CASSVSGIFYEQYF. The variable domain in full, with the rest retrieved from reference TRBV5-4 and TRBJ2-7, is ETGVTQSPTHLIKTRGQQVTLRCSSQSGHNTVSWYQQALGQGPQFIFQYYREEENGRGNFPPRFSGLQFPNYSSELNVNALELDDSALYLCASSVSGIFYEQYFGPGTRLTVT.